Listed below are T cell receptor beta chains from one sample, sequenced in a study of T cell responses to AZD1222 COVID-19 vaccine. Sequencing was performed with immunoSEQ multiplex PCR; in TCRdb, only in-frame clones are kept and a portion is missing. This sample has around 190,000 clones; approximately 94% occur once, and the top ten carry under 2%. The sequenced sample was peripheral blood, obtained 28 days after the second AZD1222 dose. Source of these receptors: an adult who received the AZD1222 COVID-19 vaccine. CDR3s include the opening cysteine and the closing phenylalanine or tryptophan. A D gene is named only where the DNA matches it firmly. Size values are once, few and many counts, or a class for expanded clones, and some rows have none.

CDR3aa: CASSFSRASPFYEQYF
CDR3nt: TGTGCCAGCAGTTTTTCAAGGGCTAGCCCTTTTTACGAGCAGTACTTC
v_gene: TRBV27
abundance: NA
d_gene: NA
j_gene: TRBJ2-7

CDR3aa: CASRETMETQYF
CDR3nt: TGTGCCAGCAGAGAGACAATGGAGACCCAGTACTTC
v_gene: TRBV28
abundance: NA
d_gene: NA
j_gene: TRBJ2-5

CDR3aa: CASSLVGTAFMNTEAFF
CDR3nt: TGTGCCAGCAGCTTGGTAGGGACAGCCTTTATGAACACTGAAGCTTTCTTT
v_gene: TRBV5-4
abundance: once
d_gene: TRBD1
j_gene: TRBJ1-1

CDR3aa: CASSYRTENTEAFF
CDR3nt: TGTGCCAGCAGTTACCGGACAGAGAACACTGAAGCTTTCTTT
v_gene: TRBV6-5
abundance: NA
d_gene: NA
j_gene: TRBJ1-1

CDR3aa: CASSLSQNTEAFF
CDR3nt: TGTGCCAGCAGCTTGAGTCAGAACACTGAAGCTTTCTTT
v_gene: TRBV7-2
abundance: NA
d_gene: NA
j_gene: TRBJ1-1

CDR3aa: CASSVDQYPTDTQYF
CDR3nt: TGTGCCAGCAGCGTAGATCAGTACCCAACAGATACGCAGTATTTT
v_gene: TRBV9
abundance: NA
d_gene: NA
j_gene: TRBJ2-3

CDR3aa: CASSSTGNTEAFF
CDR3nt: TGTGCCAGCTCATCGACAGGGAACACTGAAGCTTTCTTT
v_gene: TRBV18
abundance: NA
d_gene: NA
j_gene: TRBJ1-1

CDR3aa: CASSSTGGGMNTEAFF
CDR3nt: TGTGCCAGCAGTTCGACAGGGGGCGGGATGAACACTGAAGCTTTCTTT
v_gene: TRBV27
abundance: NA
d_gene: TRBD1
j_gene: TRBJ1-1

CDR3aa: CASSYSTGDQPQHF
CDR3nt: TGTGCCAGCAGTTACTCGACCGGAGATCAGCCCCAGCATTTT
v_gene: TRBV6-6
abundance: NA
d_gene: NA
j_gene: TRBJ1-5

CDR3aa: CATSSSLRDTEAFF
CDR3nt: TGTGCCACCAGCAGTTCTCTCAGGGACACTGAAGCTTTCTTT
v_gene: TRBV15
abundance: NA
d_gene: NA
j_gene: TRBJ1-1

CDR3aa: CASSDIGNTEAFF
CDR3nt: TGTGCCAGCAGTGACATCGGTAACACTGAAGCTTTCTTT
v_gene: TRBV25-1
abundance: once
d_gene: NA
j_gene: TRBJ1-1

CDR3aa: CASSSGQSTDTQYF
CDR3nt: TGTGCCAGCAGCTCAGGACAGAGCACAGATACGCAGTATTTT
v_gene: TRBV5-4
abundance: NA
d_gene: NA
j_gene: TRBJ2-3

CDR3aa: CASSIRLAGAQSSYNEQFF
CDR3nt: TGTGCCAGTAGTATCCGGCTAGCGGGGGCCCAAAGCTCCTACAATGAGCAGTTCTTC
v_gene: TRBV19
abundance: NA
d_gene: TRBD2
j_gene: TRBJ2-1

CDR3aa: CASSLVGGYTF
CDR3nt: TGTGCCAGCAGCCTTGTTGGGGGCTACACCTTC
v_gene: TRBV11-2
abundance: NA
d_gene: NA
j_gene: TRBJ1-2

CDR3aa: CASSLVVGSNQPQHF
CDR3nt: TGTGCCAGCAGCTTAGTAGTGGGGAGCAATCAGCCCCAGCATTTT
v_gene: TRBV5-5
abundance: NA
d_gene: NA
j_gene: TRBJ1-5

CDR3aa: CASSIVGRPQHF
CDR3nt: TGTGCCAGTAGTATAGTCGGGCGGCCCCAGCATTTT
v_gene: TRBV19
abundance: NA
d_gene: NA
j_gene: TRBJ1-5

CDR3aa: CASTPRAGEQFF
CDR3nt: TGTGCCAGCACGCCACGAGCGGGGGAGCAGTTCTTC
v_gene: TRBV7-9
abundance: NA
d_gene: TRBD2
j_gene: TRBJ2-1

CDR3aa: CASSFEGLDTEAFF
CDR3nt: TGTGCCAGCAGCTTCGAGGGTCTCGACACTGAAGCTTTCTTT
v_gene: TRBV11-3
abundance: NA
d_gene: NA
j_gene: TRBJ1-1